A single count supports the clone carrying this T cell receptor (beta chain). What it binds is unknown. Assay used: immunoSEQ multiplex PCR; TCRdb lists only in-frame clones, some missing. The repertoire holds more than 60,000 clones, with roughly four fifths as singletons. These data are taken from a study of T cell responses to AZD1222 COVID-19 vaccine. General study results and limits: After two AZD1222 doses, spike-specific TCR breadth and depth rose versus day 0. There were mostly white British donors and more females than males, and clonal diversity was possibly underestimated. Unmutated regions of variants are reportedly targeted by nearly half of spike-specific TCRs.

V shed 1 base and J shed 2 bases, with 7 bases lying between them. This CDR3 is 14 amino acids long. The germline V gene has CDR1 SGHDT and CDR2 YYEEEE. This receptor was identified in an adult who received the AZD1222 COVID-19 vaccine. Here the sequenced sample was peripheral blood, taken 28 days after the second AZD1222 dose. The rearrangement uses TRBV5-6 and TRBJ1-3; D might be TRBD1 (6 bases). CDR3: CASSLTGPGNTIYF. Written as DNA, the CDR3 is TGTGCCAGCAGCTTGACAGGGCCTGGAAACACCATATATTTT.